The entry below gives a single T cell receptor (beta chain) sequence along with its context. The antigen is not known. The data are from a study of T cell responses to AZD1222 COVID-19 vaccine. General study findings and limits: Repertoire sampling occurred only after the peak T cell response. Vaccine-related CD4 TCRs covered spike, predominating at 160-218 and 743-854.

V lost 1 base to trimming and J lost 3 bases, with 10 bases between them. The CDR3 spans 14 residues. Germline lookup yields CDR1 SGHTA and CDR2 FQGNSA. Using immunoSEQ multiplex PCR, the repertoire was profiled, and TCRdb retains in-frame clones only, with some absent. Among over 85,000 clones listed, 85% to 95% were seen once. This sequence originates from an adult in good health. This material consisted of peripheral blood, taken on day 0 of AZD1222 vaccination. The chain recombines TRBV7-2 with TRBJ2-7; no reliable D call. CDR3 residues: CASSLELGNYEQYF. Written as DNA, the CDR3 is TGTGCCAGCAGCTTAGAATTAGGTAACTACGAGCAGTACTTC.